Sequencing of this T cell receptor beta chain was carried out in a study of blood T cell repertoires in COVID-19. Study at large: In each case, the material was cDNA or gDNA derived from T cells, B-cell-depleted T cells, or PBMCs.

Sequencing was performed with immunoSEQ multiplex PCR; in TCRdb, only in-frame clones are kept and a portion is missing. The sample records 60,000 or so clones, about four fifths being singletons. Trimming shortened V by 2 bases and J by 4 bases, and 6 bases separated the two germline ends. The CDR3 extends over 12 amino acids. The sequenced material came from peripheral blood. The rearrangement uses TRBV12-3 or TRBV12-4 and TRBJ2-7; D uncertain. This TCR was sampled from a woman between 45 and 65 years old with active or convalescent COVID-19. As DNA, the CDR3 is TGTGCCAGCAGTTTAACCGGGTACGAGCAGTACTTC. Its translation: CASSLTGYEQYF.